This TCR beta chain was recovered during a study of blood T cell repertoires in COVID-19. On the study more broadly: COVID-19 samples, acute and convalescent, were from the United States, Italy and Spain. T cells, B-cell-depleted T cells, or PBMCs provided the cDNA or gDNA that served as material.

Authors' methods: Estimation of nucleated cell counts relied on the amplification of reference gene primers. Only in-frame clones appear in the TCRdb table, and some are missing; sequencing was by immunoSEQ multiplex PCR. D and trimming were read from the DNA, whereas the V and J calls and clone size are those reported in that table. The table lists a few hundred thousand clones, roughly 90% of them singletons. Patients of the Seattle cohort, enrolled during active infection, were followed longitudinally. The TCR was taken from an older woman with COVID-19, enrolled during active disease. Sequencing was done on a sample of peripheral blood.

This CDR3 reads CASSVGQLSYEQYF. The CDR3, as DNA: TGTGCCAGCAGCGTAGGACAGCTCTCCTACGAGCAGTACTTC. V is TRBV9 and J is TRBJ2-7; weak D call: TRBD1 (5 bases). The CDR3 runs 14 residues. V was cut by 0 bases and J by 0 bases, with 7 bases left in between. CDR1 is SGDLS, CDR2 YYNGEE, per germline.